A selection of T cell receptor beta chains follows, all from one sample in a study of T cell repertoires in cytomegalovirus infection. TCRdb fed the reads into MiXCR, producing one record per CDR3 protein. Of approximately 500,000 distinct CDR3 sequences in the sample, more than 15% are singletons; the top ten hold roughly a quarter. Sequenced input: CD8+ T cells from PBMCs. The receptors shown here come from a human donor in good health (CMV status not recorded). Some clones in this sample may be carry-over from other donors' samples. CDR3s include the opening cysteine and the closing phenylalanine or tryptophan. The D gene is left open where the match is weak. Not all rows give a size; the values are once, few, many and, for expanded clones, a class.

size | J | V | D | DNA | CDR3
few | TRBJ1-4 | TRBV25-1 | . | TGTGCCAGCAGTGAAACCGGGGAGGGGCTTAATGAAAAACTGTTTTTT | CASSETGEGLNEKLFF
many | TRBJ1-1 | TRBV7-2 | . | TGTGCCAGCAGCTCCACCGGCTTGAACACTGAAGCTTTCTTT | CASSSTGLNTEAFF
few | TRBJ2-7 | TRBV6-6 | TRBD2 | TGTGCCAGCGCCTGGGGAGGGGTTTCCTACGAGCAGTACTTC | CASAWGGVSYEQYF
. | TRBJ1-1 | TRBV18 | TRBD1 | TGTGCCAGCTCACCACCGACAGGGCGAACTGAAGCTTTCTTT | CASSPPTGRTEAFF
. | TRBJ2-4 | TRBV2 | TRBD2 | TGTGCCAGCAGTGATGTTGGGGAGGGGGCCAAAAACATTCAGTACTTC | CASSDVGEGAKNIQYF
many | TRBJ2-7 | TRBV7-8 | TRBD1 | TGTGCCAGCAGCGTACGACAGGGAGTCTACAACGAGCAGTACTTC | CASSVRQGVYNEQYF
. | TRBJ2-7 | TRBV10-3 | TRBD2 | TGTGCCATCAGCCACCCACGGGACGGAGTCATAGCGGGTCCCCCCTACGAGCAGTACTTC | CAISHPRDGVIAGPPYEQYF
. | TRBJ2-3 | TRBV5-1 | TRBD2 | TGCGCCAGCAGCCTAGCGGGGGGGCGCGCAGATACGCAGTATTTT | CASSLAGGRADTQYF
. | TRBJ1-5 | TRBV6-6 | TRBD1 | TGTGCCAGCAGTCCCCCGGACAGGGGGAGCAATCAGCCCCAGCATTTT | CASSPPDRGSNQPQHF
many | TRBJ1-5 | TRBV28 | . | TGTGCCAGCAGTTTATGGACGGGTGCCAATCAGCCCCAGCATTTT | CASSLWTGANQPQHF
. | TRBJ2-2 | TRBV19 | . | TGTGCCAGTAGTATTTATCCGAACACCGGGGAGCTGTTTTTT | CASSIYPNTGELFF
. | TRBJ1-2 | TRBV5-1 | . | TGCGCCAGCTTCGGAGGAGGGCCCGGTGGCTACACCTTC | CASFGGGPGGYTF
many | TRBJ1-4 | TRBV28 | . | TGTGCCAGCAGTCAGCCGCGCCGCGCAACTAATGAAAAACTGTTTTTT | CASSQPRRATNEKLFF
many | TRBJ2-7 | TRBV12-3/TRBV12-4 | . | TGTGCCAGCAGTTTCCCCAGGAACGAGCAGTACTTC | CASSFPRNEQYF
. | TRBJ2-3 | TRBV30 | TRBD2 | TGTGCCTGGAGTGAGGGAGCGGGAGTATATACGCAGTATTTT | CAWSEGAGVYTQYF
many | TRBJ1-1 | TRBV7-9 | TRBD1 | TGTGCCAGCAGCCATCGGACAGGGAATACTGAAGCTTTCTTT | CASSHRTGNTEAFF
few | TRBJ2-7 | TRBV2 | . | TGTGCCAGCAGTCCCCAAGAGACTAGGCGGCTCGCTTCAGCCGAGCAGTACTTC | CASSPQETRRLASAEQYF
. | TRBJ1-5 | TRBV20-1 | . | TGCAGTGCTAGGCCTTTAAGGGGGGCGCGGGGCAATCAGCCCCAGCATTTT | CSARPLRGARGNQPQHF
few | TRBJ1-5 | TRBV27 | . | TGTGCCAGCAGGAGGGGGGATCAGCCCCAGCATTTT | CASRRGDQPQHF
many | TRBJ2-2 | TRBV27 | TRBD2 | TGTGCCAGCAGTTCAGAGACTAGCGGGATGATCGGGGAGCTGTTTTTT | CASSSETSGMIGELFF
many | TRBJ1-3 | TRBV2 | TRBD1 | TGTGCCAGCGCGAGAGGACAGGCCTCTGGAAACACCATATATTTT | CASARGQASGNTIYF
many | TRBJ2-1 | TRBV12-5 | TRBD2 | TGTGCTAGTGGTTTGGTACCCGGGGGATTGGCGGGAGCACCCGTCCCTTACAATGAGCAGTTCTTC | CASGLVPGGLAGAPVPYNEQFF
. | TRBJ2-1 | TRBV20-1 | TRBD2 | TGCAGTGCTAGAGATCTAGAAAAGGGACTAGCGGGAGTTTACAATGAGCAGTTCTTC | CSARDLEKGLAGVYNEQFF
. | TRBJ1-2 | TRBV29-1 | TRBD1 | TGCAGCGTGTACCAGGGGGCCCAGACTAACTATGGCTACACCTTC | CSVYQGAQTNYGYTF
many | TRBJ1-1 | TRBV28 | . | TGTGCCAGCAGCCTACTATACCAGGGTCTGAACACTGAAGCTTTCTTT | CASSLLYQGLNTEAFF
many | TRBJ2-1 | TRBV11-2 | . | TGTGCCAGCAGCCCTCAGATGGATGAGCAGTTCTTC | CASSPQMDEQFF
many | TRBJ1-4 | TRBV7-6 | . | TGTGCCAGCAGCCCTTCGGGGGGAGGCGGAGCAGAAAAACTGTTTTTT | CASSPSGGGGAEKLFF
few | TRBJ1-5 | TRBV20-1 | . | TGCAGTGCTAGAGGACAGTTTAGCAATCAGCCCCAGCATTTT | CSARGQFSNQPQHF
many | TRBJ1-5 | TRBV7-9 | . | TGTGCCAGCAGCTCCCTAGGGACCAATCAGCCCCAGCATTTT | CASSSLGTNQPQHF
many | TRBJ1-1 | TRBV14 | . | TGTGCCAGCAGCAAAGGGGGCACTGAAGCTTTCTTT | CASSKGGTEAFF
many | TRBJ2-3 | TRBV12-5 | . | TGTGCTAGTGGTTTGGTTGCCCATGGGGATCGCACAGATACGCAGTATTTT | CASGLVAHGDRTDTQYF
. | TRBJ1-1 | TRBV29-1 | . | TGCAGCGTTGAGATCGTAACTGAAGCTTTCTTT | CSVEIVTEAFF
few | TRBJ2-5 | TRBV29-1 | . | TGCAGCGTTATAAGGCCAGAGTTAGAGACCCAGTACTTC | CSVIRPELETQYF
many | TRBJ2-5 | TRBV12-3/TRBV12-4 | TRBD1 | TGTGCCAGCAGCCCTTCGCAGGGGGAGGAGACCCAGTACTTC | CASSPSQGEETQYF
many | TRBJ2-7 | TRBV10-3 | TRBD1 | TGTGCCATCAGTGACCCGGGACAGGGGATCTACGAGCAGTACTTC | CAISDPGQGIYEQYF
few | TRBJ2-1 | TRBV3-1 | . | TGTGCCAGCAGCCCCCCCGGGACACCAACCCGGAATGAGCAGTTCTTC | CASSPPGTPTRNEQFF
many | TRBJ2-7 | TRBV28 | TRBD2 | TGTGCCAGCAGTTCAACTAGCGAGCTCGTTGACGAGCAGTACTTC | CASSSTSELVDEQYF
many | TRBJ2-7 | TRBV7-9 | . | TGTGCCAGCAGCCGGCGGGACCGGTTCGAGCAGTACTTC | CASSRRDRFEQYF
. | TRBJ2-5 | TRBV4-1 | TRBD1 | TGCGCCAGCAGCCAAAGCAGGGGGCCGGAGACCCAGTACTTC | CASSQSRGPETQYF
few | TRBJ2-1 | TRBV6-5 | TRBD2 | TGTGCCAGCAGTTACCCCGCCGGCGGGGGGGGGAATGAGCAGTTCTTC | CASSYPAGGGGNEQFF
. | TRBJ2-3 | TRBV9 | TRBD2 | TGTGCCAGCAGCCCCCTCACCGGGGCTAGCGGGAGGACTAGTCGGGGCACAGATACGCAGTATTTT | CASSPLTGASGRTSRGTDTQYF
many | TRBJ2-1 | TRBV11-2 | . | TGTGCCAGCAGCTCCTCCCCGGACCGAGGCTACAATGAGCAGTTCTTC | CASSSSPDRGYNEQFF
few | TRBJ1-5 | TRBV5-6 | TRBD1 | TGTGCCAGCAGCTTGCTCCGGGACAGGGGACTCGATAGCAATCAGCCCCAGCATTTT | CASSLLRDRGLDSNQPQHF
many | TRBJ2-1 | TRBV12-3/TRBV12-4 | . | TGTGCCAGCAGTTTTAGCGCCAATGAGCAGTTCTTC | CASSFSANEQFF
few | TRBJ2-7 | TRBV20-1 | TRBD2 | TGCAGTGCCAGCGGGACTAGCGGGAGCCACGAGCAGTACTTC | CSASGTSGSHEQYF
few | TRBJ1-2 | TRBV4-2 | . | TGTGCCAGCAGCCAAGACAGCCGAACACAGGGAGACTTTGGCTACACCTTC | CASSQDSRTQGDFGYTF
few | TRBJ1-3 | TRBV2 | . | TGTGCCAGCAGTGAAGACCGGGACCCTGGAAACACCATATATTTT | CASSEDRDPGNTIYF
few | TRBJ2-5 | TRBV23-1 | TRBD2 | TGCGCCAGCAGTGCGGGACTACAAGAGACCCAGTACTTC | CASSAGLQETQYF
. | TRBJ1-6 | TRBV27 | . | TGTGCCAGCAGTTTGGAATTTTCCTATAATTCACCCCTCCACTTT | CASSLEFSYNSPLHF
. | TRBJ2-5 | TRBV13 | . | TGTGCCAGCAGCCTCGGACTTTCGGAGACCCAGTACTTC | CASSLGLSETQYF
. | TRBJ1-6 | TRBV4-1 | TRBD1 | TGCGCCAGCAGCCAAGAAATGGACAGGGTTGGATCACCCCTCCACTTT | CASSQEMDRVGSPLHF
many | TRBJ2-4 | TRBV6-1 | . | TGTGCCAGCAGTGAAGCACTGGGCCTACTGGCCAAAAACATTCAGTACTTC | CASSEALGLLAKNIQYF
. | TRBJ2-2 | TRBV20-1 | TRBD2 | TGCAGTGCTAGAGATCCCCTGGGACTAGCGGGAGGGCCCGGGGAGCTGTTTTTT | CSARDPLGLAGGPGELFF
. | TRBJ2-7 | TRBV27 | . | TGTGCCAGCAGCGGGGTAGATTACGAGCAGTACTTC | CASSGVDYEQYF
many | TRBJ2-1 | TRBV27 | TRBD2 | TGTGCCAGCAGTTTATCGGGAGCGGGGGGGTCCTCCTACAATGAGCAGTTCTTC | CASSLSGAGGSSYNEQFF
many | TRBJ1-5 | TRBV6-1 | . | TGTGCCAGCAGGGCCGTGGCGTGGGGGGAGAGCAATCAGCCCCAGCATTTT | CASRAVAWGESNQPQHF
few | TRBJ2-5 | TRBV6-1 | . | TGTGCCAGCAGCCCAAGATTTACAGTCCAAGAGACCCAGTACTTC | CASSPRFTVQETQYF
many | TRBJ2-1 | TRBV15 | TRBD1 | TGTGCCACCAGCAGAGGAGGGACAGGGATTAGTGAGCAGTTCTTC | CATSRGGTGISEQFF
. | TRBJ1-6 | TRBV9 | . | TGTGCCAGCAGCGAGGCGGGGTTTAATTCACCCCTCCACTTT | CASSEAGFNSPLHF
many | TRBJ2-7 | TRBV11-2 | TRBD2 | TGTGCCAGCAGCTTTTCGGAGACTAGCGGGGGATACGAGCAGTACTTC | CASSFSETSGGYEQYF